A single sample is the source of the 10 T cell receptor beta chains below, sequenced in a study of shared clonotypes between healthy human individuals. Libraries were prepared by immunoSEQ multiplex PCR; TCRdb keeps only in-frame clonotypes and omits some of them. The table lists millions of clones, more than 80% of them singletons. Sequenced: naive CD4+ T cells from PBMCs. Subset reported: CD45RA+ positively selected. Receptor source: a man aged 18-30 years in good health. Some clones in this sample may be carry-over from other donors' samples.

The V gene is TRBV7-8, the J gene TRBJ1-4; 7 bases map to TRBD1. CDR3 size: 16 residues. Trimming removed 5 bases from V and 4 bases from J; junction bases left unmatched: 10. Per the germline V gene, CDR1 is SGHVS and CDR2 is FQNEAQ. CDR3 sequence (DNA): TGTGCCAGCAGCCGAAACAGGGGTGGGTTTAATGAAAAACTGTTTTTT. Translated, it gives CASSRNRGGFNEKLFF.

The rearrangement links TRBV7-9 to TRBJ2-7; 10 nucleotides line up with TRBD2. The CDR3 loop spans 15 amino acids. Germline V CDR1 and CDR2: SEHNR, FQNEAQ (reference sequence). J lost 6 bases, V lost 4 bases, and 9 bases had no gene match. The CDR3 sequence is CASSSPSGSPSEQYF. CDR3 sequence (DNA): TGTGCCAGCAGCTCCCCTAGCGGGAGTCCGAGCGAGCAGTACTTC.

This clone appeared a single time. The rearrangement joins TRBV30 to TRBJ2-7; 11 bases map to TRBD2. Germline lookup yields CDR1 GTSNPN and CDR2 SVGIG (reference sequence). The trim removed 5 bases at V and 2 bases at J, leaving 11 bases unmatched. This CDR3 has 16 residues. The CDR3 region is CAWYPGTSGRPYEQYF. The CDR3 region has the DNA TGTGCCTGGTATCCCGGGACTAGCGGTCGGCCCTACGAGCAGTACTTC.

V and J are TRBV28 and TRBJ1-3; TRBD1 aligns across 9 bases. The CDR3 loop spans 12 amino acids. Germline CDR1 reads MDHEN; CDR2 reads SYDVKM. V lost 8 bases and J lost 7; bases outside the gene matches: 3. CDR3 residues: CASGDRENTIYF. DNA of the CDR3: TGTGCCAGCGGGGACAGGGAGAACACCATATATTTT.

This clone was picked up one time. The V call is TRBV29-1, the J call TRBJ2-1; either TRBD1 or TRBD2 may fit D (5 bases each). Looked up from germline, CDR1 is SQVTM and CDR2 is ANQGSEA. This CDR3 contains 15 residues. Trimming removed 2 bases at V and 11 bases at J, with 22 bases between. The CDR3 DNA sequence: TGCAGCGTTGAAACGGGGCAGGCGGTTACAATGAAGCAGTTCTTC. This encodes CSVETGQAVTMKQFF.

The CDR3 region has the DNA TGTGCCAGCAGCGTAGGCGCGGGAGGGTCCCAGGAGACCCAGTACTTC. Translation gives CASSVGAGGSQETQYF. The genes are TRBV9 and TRBJ2-5; 9 bases are shared with TRBD2. Germline loops: CDR1 SGDLS, CDR2 YYNGEE. The length of the CDR3 is 16 residues. The junction had 8 bases not matched to a gene; V was cut back by 0 bases and J by 5 bases.

V gene TRBV15 combines with J gene TRBJ2-7; 8 nucleotides line up with TRBD2. Germline CDR1 reads LNHNV; CDR2 reads YYDKDF (reference sequence). The junction had 6 bases not matched to a gene; V was cut back by 3 bases and J by 2 bases. CDR3 size: 15 residues. CDR3 in DNA: TGTGCCACCAGCAGTAGGACCGGGGGGGCCTACGAGCAGTACTTC. Residues: CATSSRTGGAYEQYF.

The CDR3 nucleotides are TGTGCCAGCAGCTTAGCGCGTATCAGCGGGGAGCTGTTTTTT. Residues: CASSLARISGELFF. This chain connects TRBV7-9 to TRBJ2-2; D is ambiguous. The CDR3 is 14 residues long. Germline V lookup: CDR1 SEHNR, CDR2 FQNEAQ (reference sequence). V was trimmed by 0 bases and J by 7 bases, leaving 9 bases between them.

The V gene is TRBV25-1, the J gene TRBJ2-1, with 9 bases aligning to TRBD1. The CDR3 covers 16 residues. J lost 1 base, V lost 6 bases, and 7 bases had no gene match. The germline gives CDR1 MGHDK, CDR2 SYGVNS. CDR3 loop: CASSDTGGRSYNEQFF. The CDR3 region has the DNA TGTGCCAGCAGCGATACAGGGGGCAGGTCCTACAATGAGCAGTTCTTC.

The V and J genes are TRBV25-1 and TRBJ2-3, with 10 bases identical to TRBD1. With 5 bases clipped from V and 5 bases from J, the junction kept 7 bases outside the gene matches. The length of the CDR3 is 15 residues. Germline CDR1 and CDR2: MGHDK and SYGVNS. The CDR3 nucleotides read TGTGCCAGCAGTAATCCGACAGGGGGCATAGATACGCAGTATTTT. Protein: CASSNPTGGIDTQYF.